These 2 T cell receptor beta chains were all obtained from the same sample, sequenced in a study of blood T cell repertoires in COVID-19. Sequencing was performed with immunoSEQ multiplex PCR; in TCRdb, only in-frame clones are kept and a portion is missing. The sample lists some 150,000 clones; around nine tenths were seen once. Material for sequencing was peripheral blood. The receptor source for this set is a man aged 60-69 years with active or convalescent COVID-19.

This clone has a handful of counts. The chain uses TRBV11-2 and TRBJ2-2; 8 nucleotides align to TRBD2. Trimming cost V 1 base and J 5 bases; bases outside gene matches: 12. CDR3 size: 18 residues. Germline-derived CDR1 and CDR2 are SGHAT and FQNNGV. The CDR3 loop is CASSLGAGGVAGTGELFF. The DNA for the CDR3 is TGTGCCAGCAGCTTAGGGGCGGGAGGAGTAGCGGGAACCGGGGAGCTGTTTTTT.

This clone was detected only a few times. The chain recombines TRBV7-9 with TRBJ2-5; D may be TRBD1 (7 bases). The CDR3 contains 14 residues. Germline V CDR1 and CDR2: SEHNR, FQNEAQ (reference sequence). The V gene lost 8 bases and the J gene lost 1 base, with 14 bases spanning the gap. CDR3 loop: CASLGGQPQETQYF. The DNA of the CDR3 is TGTGCCAGCTTGGGGGGACAGCCCCAAGAGACCCAGTACTTC. Filled out from reference TRBV7-9 and TRBJ2-5, the complete variable domain reads DTGVSQNPRHKITKRGQNVTFRCDPISEHNRLYWYRQTLGQGPEFLTYFQNEAQLEKSRLLSDRFSAERPKGSFSTLEIQRTEQGDSAMYLCASLGGQPQETQYFGPGTRLLVL.